A single sample is the source of the 30 T cell receptor beta chains below, sequenced in a study of blood T cell repertoires in COVID-19. Method: immunoSEQ multiplex PCR; TCRdb's copy keeps in-frame clones and lacks some. The data show about 120,000 clones, about four fifths seen once. Sequencing input: peripheral blood. These receptors originate from a human donor in a cohort sampled during active COVID-19.

The V gene is TRBV3-1 (or the pseudogene TRBV3-2), the J gene TRBJ2-4, with 8 bases fitting TRBD1. The germline V gene has CDR1 LGHDT and CDR2 YNNKEL (reference sequence). V was pared by 1 base and J by 5 bases, with 7 bases of the junction left unmatched. The length of the CDR3 is 16 residues. The CDR3 bases are TGTGCCAGCAGCCAAGGAGACAGGGGATGGGAAAACATTCAGTACTTC. Its protein product is CASSQGDRGWENIQYF.

The chain links TRBV7-8 to TRBJ2-5; D may be TRBD2 (6 bases). The germline V gene has CDR1 SGHVS and CDR2 FQNEAQ. V was pared by 2 bases and J by 10 bases, with 14 bases between. This CDR3 comprises 13 residues. CDR3 nucleotide sequence: TGTGCCAGCAGCTTAATAACGGGGGAGTACCAGTACTTC. It translates to CASSLITGEYQYF.

The chain combines TRBV6-5 with TRBJ1-2; 11 bases line up with TRBD1. CDR3 length: 16 residues. Germline trimming cut 2 bases from V and 4 bases from J; bases unmatched to any gene: 6. CDR1 and CDR2 from the germline V gene are MNHEY and SVGAGI. The CDR3 sequence: CASSYADRGPRYGYTF. The CDR3 nucleotides are TGTGCCAGCAGTTACGCGGACAGGGGGCCTCGCTATGGCTACACCTTC.

The chain employs TRBV6-5 and TRBJ2-1; D possibly corresponds to TRBD2 (7 bases). Germline V CDR1 and CDR2: MNHEY, SVGAGI. The germline V and J ends were trimmed by 2 bases and 10 bases, with 15 bases remaining between them. The CDR3 is 14 amino acids. The CDR3 sequence is CASSYPDRAGEQFF. In DNA form, the CDR3 reads TGTGCCAGCAGTTACCCGGACAGAGCGGGGGAGCAGTTCTTC.

The chain employs TRBV6-5 and TRBJ2-7, with a possible D match to TRBD1 (5 bases). V was trimmed by 7 bases and J by 1 base, leaving 17 bases between them. Germline V gene data show CDR1 as MNHEY and CDR2 as SVGAGI. The CDR3 runs 15 residues. Here the CDR3 DNA reads TGTGCCAGCACCGCAGGGTTGGTTGAATCCTACGAGCAGTACTTC. Translating gives CASTAGLVESYEQYF.

The V call is TRBV10-1, the J call TRBJ2-2; 8 bases agree with TRBD2. The germline V gene has CDR1 WNHNN and CDR2 SYGVQD (reference sequence). This CDR3 is built from 17 residues. V shed 3 bases, J shed 1 base, and the junction held 7 bases outside the gene matches. Here the CDR3 reads CASSDIGGGKNTGELFF. CDR3 nucleotides: TGCGCCAGCAGTGATATCGGCGGGGGGAAGAACACCGGGGAGCTGTTTTTT.

The V and J genes are TRBV27 and TRBJ2-3; 15 bases are shared with TRBD2. Germline trimming cut 7 bases from V and 1 base from J; bases unmatched to any gene: 9. The germline gives CDR1 MNHEY, CDR2 SMNVEV (reference sequence). The CDR3 runs 18 residues. In nucleotides, the CDR3 is TGTGCCAGCAACATTTACGGACTAGCGGGGGGGCGCACAGATACGCAGTATTTT. Encoded protein: CASNIYGLAGGRTDTQYF.

In this sample, this clone turned up once. This sequence joins TRBV28 and TRBJ1-3, with D perhaps matching TRBD1 (6 bases). This CDR3 spans 14 amino acids. Trimming stripped 5 bases from V and 0 bases from J, with 8 bases between. CDR1 and CDR2 from the germline V gene are MDHEN and SYDVKM. The CDR3 here is CASSLGGSGNTIYF. CDR3 DNA: TGTGCCAGCAGTCTAGGGGGCTCTGGAAACACCATATATTTT.

This clone showed up just once. The V gene is TRBV7-2, the J gene TRBJ2-7; 8 nucleotides line up with TRBD2. This CDR3 spans 14 amino acids. V dropped 5 bases and J dropped 3; count of bases not matched to a gene: 6. The V gene's germline CDR1 is SGHTA and CDR2 FQGNSA. CDR3 in DNA: TGTGCCAGCAGCCGGGGGGGGGCCGTCTACGAGCAGTACTTC. Encoded protein: CASSRGGAVYEQYF.

The gene calls are TRBV2 and TRBJ2-4, with D possibly matching TRBD2 (5 bases). This CDR3 comprises 14 residues. Germline lookup yields CDR1 SNHLY and CDR2 FYNNEI. The germline V and J ends were trimmed by 2 bases and 7 bases, with 12 bases remaining between them. The CDR3 DNA sequence: TGTGCCAGCAGTGAACCGGAATCGGGGAACATTCAGTACTTC. As protein: CASSEPESGNIQYF.

The V and J genes are TRBV19 and TRBJ2-5, with a weak D call TRBD2 (5 bases). The CDR3 covers 15 residues. Trimming pared 3 bases from V and 5 bases from J, leaving 16 bases between. Germline V lookup: CDR1 LNHDA, CDR2 SQIVND (reference sequence). CDR3 DNA: TGTGCCAGTAGTATTTCAAACGGACTTGCGGAGACCCAGTACTTC. Translating it yields CASSISNGLAETQYF.

The chain links TRBV7-2 to TRBJ2-5; 7 bases align to TRBD1. The CDR3 loop spans 13 amino acids. Germline CDR1 is SGHTA and CDR2 is FQGNSA. V gave up 4 bases and J gave up 2 bases; unmatched junction bases: 1. The CDR3 sequence: CASSSGQQETQYF. The CDR3 DNA reads TGTGCCAGCAGCTCGGGACAGCAAGAGACCCAGTACTTC.

This chain connects TRBV7-2 to TRBJ2-7; a weak D match, TRBD2 (5 bases). Germline lookup yields CDR1 SGHTA and CDR2 FQGNSA. The CDR3 is 14 amino acids. Trimming removed 0 bases at V and 0 bases at J, with 6 bases between. Here the CDR3 reads CASSLASGSYEQYF. CDR3 DNA: TGTGCCAGCAGCTTAGCCAGCGGCTCCTACGAGCAGTACTTC.

The chain couples TRBV5-1 to TRBJ2-7, with a weak D call TRBD2 (6 bases). The CDR3 spans 15 residues. Germline values: CDR1 SGHRS, CDR2 YFSETQ. V lost 0 bases and J 2 bases, leaving 12 bases between the germline ends. The CDR3 coding sequence is TGCGCCAGCAGCTTGGGGGACGGGGGTACCTACGAGCAGTACTTC. It is translated as CASSLGDGGTYEQYF.

To note about this clone: One end of the junction fails to match germline, which may point to a read error. The chain employs TRBV7-7 and TRBJ2-5; the match to TRBD1 covers 7 bases. Germline loops: CDR1 SSHAT, CDR2 FNYEAQ (reference sequence). The CDR3 is 13 residues long. The DNA of the CDR3 is TGTGCTAGCAGCTTAGACAGGGAAGAGACCCAGTACTTC. Amino acid sequence: CASSLDREETQYF.

The chain carries TRBV9 and TRBJ2-1; 7 nucleotides match TRBD1. The CDR3 extends over 14 amino acids. Germline V gene data show CDR1 as SGDLS and CDR2 as YYNGEE. Trimming took 6 bases from V and 2 from J; bases not matched to a gene: 5. CDR3 in amino acids: CASTAGTAYNEQFF. In DNA, the CDR3 is TGTGCCAGCACAGCCGGGACAGCCTACAATGAGCAGTTCTTC.

This clone turned up a few times. The chain couples TRBV3-1 (or the pseudogene TRBV3-2) to TRBJ1-5; 7 bases agree with TRBD1. The CDR3 loop spans 14 amino acids. V lost 4 bases, J lost 4 bases, and 4 bases stayed unmatched. The germline CDR1 and CDR2 sequences are LGHDT and YNNKEL (reference sequence). The chain's CDR3 is CASSPGTDNQPQHF. In DNA form, the CDR3 reads TGTGCCAGCAGCCCCGGGACAGATAATCAGCCCCAGCATTTT.

V is TRBV28 and J is TRBJ1-4; perhaps TRBD1 as D (6 bases). Germline CDR1 reads MDHEN; CDR2 reads SYDVKM. The V end lost 5 bases, the J end lost 8 bases, and 21 bases lay between the germline ends. The CDR3 consists of 16 residues. CDR3 coding DNA: TGTGCCAGCAGTACCGTCGGGGGGGGCGCGGAGGAAAAACTGTTTTTT. Its translation: CASSTVGGGAEEKLFF.

J is TRBJ2-3 and V is TRBV3-1 (or the pseudogene TRBV3-2), with 8 bases fitting TRBD2. Trimming cost V 1 base and J 4 bases; bases outside gene matches: 7. The CDR3 loop spans 16 amino acids. Germline-derived CDR1 and CDR2 are LGHDT and YNNKEL (reference sequence). This CDR3 reads CASSQVRGGPSDTQYF. CDR3 nucleotides: TGTGCCAGCAGCCAAGTACGGGGGGGCCCATCAGATACGCAGTATTTT.

The rearrangement joins TRBV11-2 to TRBJ2-5; D might be TRBD2 (5 bases). Germline V gene sequence: CDR1 SGHAT, CDR2 FQNNGV. V was pared by 7 bases and J by 1 base, with 10 bases between. This CDR3 comprises 13 residues. Written as DNA, the CDR3 is TGTGCCAGCACCTGGGCGGGCCAAGAGACCCAGTACTTC. Translation gives CASTWAGQETQYF. The variable domain in full, with the rest retrieved from reference TRBV11-2 and TRBJ2-5, is EAGVAQSPRYKIIEKRQSVAFWCNPISGHATLYWYQQILGQGPKLLIQFQNNGVVDDSQLPKDRFSAERLKGVDSTLKIQPAKLEDSAVYLCASTWAGQETQYFGPGTRLLVL.

This clone appeared once. The V and J genes are TRBV5-1 and TRBJ1-2; a weak D match, TRBD1 (5 bases). With 6 bases removed from V and 0 bases from J, the gap between germline ends came to 9 bases. Germline lookup yields CDR1 SGHRS and CDR2 YFSETQ. The CDR3 covers 13 residues. Here the CDR3 DNA reads TGCGCCAGCACAGGGCCCCCTAACTATGGCTACACCTTC. This sequence encodes CASTGPPNYGYTF.

V usage is TRBV7-2 and J usage is TRBJ2-1, with 8 bases fitting TRBD2. J gave up 6 bases and V 3 bases, and 7 bases lay outside the gene matches. The CDR3 runs 15 residues. Germline V lookup: CDR1 SGHTA, CDR2 FQGNSA. The CDR3 loop is CASSFSGGRSNEQFF. The CDR3 DNA reads TGTGCCAGCAGCTTTTCGGGGGGGCGTAGCAATGAGCAGTTCTTC.

The genes are TRBV6-5 and TRBJ1-2; TRBD1 agrees at 8 bases. Per the germline V gene, CDR1 is MNHEY and CDR2 is SVGAGI. The CDR3 is 12 amino acids. Germline trimming cut 9 bases from V and 4 bases from J; bases unmatched to any gene: 4. The CDR3 nucleotides read TGTGCCAGTGCCGACAGGGGCTATGGCTACACCTTC. Its protein product is CASADRGYGYTF.

V is TRBV6-5 and J is TRBJ1-5, with 10 nucleotides matching TRBD1. CDR1 MNHEY and CDR2 SVGAGI come from the germline V gene. The ends lost 7 bases at V and 1 base at J; junction bases unmatched: 4. The CDR3 has 15 residues. DNA for the CDR3: TGTGCCAGCAAAAGACAGGGGGCGAGCAATCAGCCCCAGCATTTT. This sequence encodes CASKRQGASNQPQHF.

The chain links TRBV2 to TRBJ2-3, with D tentatively TRBD2 (6 bases). Germline V CDR1 and CDR2: SNHLY, FYNNEI. Trimming removed 3 bases at V and 2 bases at J, with 15 bases between. This CDR3 is 16 amino acids long. The CDR3 DNA follows: TGTGCCAGCAGTGATTATTCCTGGGGGGTCACAGATACGCAGTATTTT. Its translation is CASSDYSWGVTDTQYF.

The genes are TRBV5-6 and TRBJ2-5; the D is unclear. The CDR3 runs to 13 residues. The germline V and J ends were trimmed by 0 bases and 3 bases, with 6 bases remaining between them. Germline V gives CDR1 SGHDT, CDR2 YYEEEE. Here the CDR3 DNA reads TGTGCCAGCAGCTTGGAGGCGGAAGAGACCCAGTACTTC. Its protein product is CASSLEAEETQYF.

The genes are TRBV6-5 and TRBJ1-2, with 9 bases matching TRBD1. J gave up 5 bases and V 4 bases, and 5 bases lay outside the gene matches. Germline V gives CDR1 MNHEY, CDR2 SVGAGI. The CDR3 covers 14 residues. CDR3 region: CASSFTGGNYGYTF. The CDR3 DNA is TGTGCCAGCAGTTTTACAGGGGGCAATTATGGCTACACCTTC.

As concerns this clone: Additional DNA sequences in this sample encode the identical CDR3. CDR3 protein: CASSPLNEQFF. For the CDR3, the DNA is TGTGCCAGCAGCCCCCTAAATGAGCAGTTCTTC. This chain uses TRBV28 with TRBJ2-1; D gene ambiguous. Trimming cost V 6 bases and J 7 bases, with 7 bases left between them. The germline V gene encodes CDR1 MDHEN and CDR2 SYDVKM. The CDR3 covers 11 residues.

This clone was found a few times. J is TRBJ2-5 and V is TRBV6-2 or TRBV6-3, with TRBD2 matching over 7 bases. After removal of 2 bases from V and 2 bases from J, the junction contained 8 bases not matched to a gene. The CDR3 is 16 amino acids. The germline V gene has CDR1 MNHEY and CDR2 SVGEGT. This chain's CDR3 is CASSYGLWGGQETQYF. CDR3 sequence (DNA): TGTGCCAGCAGTTACGGACTCTGGGGGGGGCAAGAGACCCAGTACTTC.

The J gene is TRBJ2-7, the V gene TRBV6-5, with D hard to call. Trimming pared 2 bases from V and 1 base from J, leaving 9 bases between. The CDR3 sequence is 14 residues long. Looked up from germline, CDR1 is MNHEY and CDR2 is SVGAGI. CDR3 region: CASSYLGGSYEQYF. The CDR3 coding sequence is TGTGCCAGCAGTTACCTCGGCGGATCCTACGAGCAGTACTTC.